This TCR beta chain was sequenced during a study of cytomegalovirus exposure and HLA in healthy donors. Study-wide background: Within an early data release were tens of millions of unique TCRs drawn from HLA-typed donors. Study-level points and caveats: Many donors shared some public TCRs, even though most TCR sequences were rare. Most TCR beta V segments were productive about 87% or about 30% of the time in an earlier analysis.

This clone was picked up a small number of times. Its antigen is as yet unknown. The CDR3 totals 15 residues. Germline lookup yields CDR1 SGHAT and CDR2 FQNNGV. V was shortened by 8 bases and J by 0 bases, with 14 bases between the two germline ends. 13 Jbeta primers and 60 Vbeta primers were used for the PCR. The repertoire was sequenced with immunoSEQ multiplex PCR; TCRdb's copy has only in-frame clones and lacks some. Of more than 85,000 clones in the sample, approximately 82% were seen once. The sample taken for sequencing was PBMCs. The TCR was taken from a man between 40 and 49 years old in good health and CMV-seropositive. This chain uses TRBV11-2 with TRBJ2-4; no firm D call. The CDR3 here is CASSRQAGAKNIQYF. The CDR3, as DNA: TGTGCCAGCTCCCGCCAGGCCGGAGCCAAAAACATTCAGTACTTC. Full variable domain (rest looked up from reference TRBV11-2 and TRBJ2-4): EAGVAQSPRYKIIEKRQSVAFWCNPISGHATLYWYQQILGQGPKLLIQFQNNGVVDDSQLPKDRFSAERLKGVDSTLKIQPAKLEDSAVYLCASSRQAGAKNIQYFGAGTRLSVL.